The 12 T cell receptor beta chains listed next were all sequenced from one sample in a study of T cells expressing NK-cell markers. Reanalyzing the 5' RACE reads, TCRdb keeps one entry per CDR3 protein, without DNA. The sample totals hundreds of thousands of distinct CDR3 sequences; its top ten clones hold around 5%. The material sequenced was blood T cells: a sorted CD56 or NKG2C T cell subset, CD4+ or CD8+ T cells, or bulk PBMC T cells (not recorded which). These receptors originate from a man aged 18-69 years in good health.

The V and J genes are TRBV5-1 and TRBJ2-7. Germline values: CDR1 SGHRS, CDR2 YFSETQ. The CDR3 is 15 amino acids. CDR3 protein: CASSAWRTGPYEQYF.

This chain joins TRBV4-1 and TRBJ1-5; TCRdb's D call, TRBD1, is unchecked because there is no DNA. Germline CDR1 is MGHRA and CDR2 is YSYEKL. This CDR3 contains 16 residues. This chain's CDR3 is CASSQSPGAGAQPQHF.

The chain combines TRBV13 with TRBJ2-1; absent DNA, TCRdb's TRBD1 call cannot be checked. Germline V gene sequence: CDR1 PRHDT, CDR2 FYEKMQ (reference sequence). This CDR3 has 16 amino acids. The CDR3 loop reads CASSLRRGRASNEQFF.

This chain joins TRBV5-1 and TRBJ1-2; TCRdb selects TRBD1, and the lack of DNA leaves this call unchecked. Germline CDR1 SGHRS, CDR2 YFSETQ. This CDR3 spans 15 amino acids. CDR3 region: CASSLVYKGDYGYTF.

V usage is TRBV19 and J usage is TRBJ2-7; TCRdb gives TRBD1 as the D gene, but with no DNA this cannot be confirmed. Germline V CDR1 and CDR2: LNHDA, SQIVND (reference sequence). This CDR3 spans 14 amino acids. This CDR3 is CASSRTGWDYEQYF.

This chain connects TRBV12-3 or TRBV12-4 to TRBJ2-5; TCRdb picks TRBD1, but there is no DNA to check that call. This CDR3 spans 16 amino acids. The CDR3 protein is CASSLLGGGPGETQYF.

This sequence joins TRBV20-1 and TRBJ2-1; TCRdb's D call of TRBD1 is untestable without DNA. The CDR3 runs 15 residues. Germline values: CDR1 DFQATT, CDR2 SNEGSKA (reference sequence). The CDR3 spells CSARDLARGYNEQFF.

The V call is TRBV6-2 or TRBV6-3, the J call TRBJ1-2. This CDR3 spans 12 amino acids. Per the germline V gene, CDR1 is MNHEY and CDR2 is SVGEGT. The CDR3 is CAISDSDYGYTF.

The chain recombines TRBV12-3 or TRBV12-4 with TRBJ1-2. The CDR3 is 13 residues long. CDR3 protein: CASSWLRSRGYTF.

The rearrangement links TRBV20-1 to TRBJ2-4. The CDR3 is 13 residues long. Germline-derived CDR1 and CDR2 are DFQATT and SNEGSKA (reference sequence). The CDR3 loop reads CSASPTPKNIQYF.

This sequence joins TRBV6-5 and TRBJ2-2. Germline CDR1 MNHEY, CDR2 SVGAGI. The CDR3 extends over 15 amino acids. CDR3 residues: CASSYHTPNTGELFF.

The gene calls are TRBV6-2 or TRBV6-3 and TRBJ2-1; as DNA is missing, the TRBD1 call by TCRdb cannot be tested. Per the germline V gene, CDR1 is MNHEY and CDR2 is SVGEGT. The CDR3 contains 16 residues. The CDR3 sequence: CASSSYETPQMDEQFF.